The following is a T cell receptor (beta chain) sequence with its context. Its antigen remains unknown. The data are from a study of CD8+ T cells in alopecia areata. General study points: While patients received tofacitinib, many expanded lesional clones remained present in scalp and blood.

Indicated treatment: oral pan-JAK inhibitor, 5-10 mg twice daily. As the sequencing template, cDNA was produced by extracting RNA and reverse transcribing it. The protocol was immunoSEQ multiplex PCR, while the TCRdb copy is restricted to in-frame clones and leaves out a portion. This repertoire shows around 120,000 clones, 50% to 75% found once; its top ten account for under 35%. Sequencing was performed on CD8+ T cells sorted from blood, taken at week 4, from a patient treated with tofacitinib. The source of this sequence is a human donor with alopecia areata.

The CDR3 sequence is CASSNSPGNSPLHF. The DNA for the CDR3 is TGTGCCAGCAGCAATTCTCCGGGGAATTCACCCCTCCACTTT. This sequence joins TRBV6-4 and TRBJ1-6, with no clear D. The CDR3 length is 14 residues. CDR1 and CDR2 from the germline V gene are MRHNA and SNTAGT. The germline V and J ends were trimmed by 6 bases and 7 bases, with 13 bases remaining between them.